The clone carrying this T cell receptor (beta chain) was seen more than once but under ten times. The sample belongs to a study of CD8 T cells in ankylosing spondylitis. MiXCR, run by TCRdb on the 5' RACE reads, gives a single entry per CDR3 protein. The table lists about 160,000 distinct CDR3 sequences, around 18% of them singletons. The ends lost 5 bases at V and 0 bases at J; junction bases unmatched: 3. Germline CDR1 is SEHNR and CDR2 is FQNEAQ (reference sequence). This CDR3 is built from 15 residues. The chain recombines TRBV7-9 with TRBJ1-5; 8 positions match TRBD1. The sample consisted of blood, either unsorted or a sorted T cell fraction (not recorded which). The clonotype was recovered from a male donor with ankylosing spondylitis or in good health (not recorded which). In nucleotides, the CDR3 is TGTGCCAGCAGCCAGACAGGGGATAGCAATCAGCCCCAGCATTTT. It translates to CASSQTGDSNQPQHF.